This paragraph covers one T cell receptor (beta chain) sequence. Its antigen is unknown. No base quality information exists; no much larger clone differs at one position. TCRdb names Illumina NovaSeq 6000 as the instrument used. Using 5'RACE with constant-segment primers, TCRalpha and TCRbeta cDNA libraries were constructed, with sample barcodes and unique molecular identifiers added in the process. RNA was extracted from every sample with Trizol reagent. Amplification of the libraries took two PCR steps, and the second step added a second sample barcode plus Illumina TruSeq adapters. Sequencing of libraries was performed on an Illumina NovaSeq with 2 x 150 bp paired-end reads. From the authors' description of their analysis: The reads were demultiplexed and collapsed into UMI-guided consensus sequences using migec v1.2.7. Using mixcr v2.1.11, UMI consensuses were aligned to TRA and TRB V and J templates and then assembled into clonotypes. Clonotypes were classified as expanded or contracted when called significant by both edgeR and NoisET, with noise models trained on biological replicates. For edgeR calls, a false discovery rate-adjusted p below 0.01 and a log2 fold-change threshold of 1 were applied. PCA with hierarchical clustering of max-normalized trajectories of the 1000 most abundant clonotypes was used as exploratory dynamics analysis. Each responding clone was given a CD4 or CD8 phenotype based on the CD4+ and CD8+ repertoires, which had been sequenced separately. TCRdb's own reprocessing of the public reads used fastp at Q25 and MiXCR and kept productive beta chains. Entries are consolidated by CDR3 protein sequence, retaining the most common genes and DNA. These V and J calls originate from TCRdb's pipeline instead of the authors' own analysis. This sample comprises roughly 450,000 distinct CDR3 sequences, approximately 18% of them detected only once. The top ten clonotypes cover around an eighth of the sample.

V is cut by 3 bases and J by 3 bases, and the space between the germline ends is 12 bases. According to the germline V gene, CDR1 reads SGHVS and CDR2 reads FNYEAQ. Counted from cysteine to phenylalanine, this CDR3 has 15 amino acids. The entry retains the CDR3 DNA only, 45 bases that are in frame from base 1. Ficoll-Paque density gradient centrifugation was the method used to isolate PBMCs. This sample was included in a study of T-cell memory formation after mild COVID-19 (dated by TCRdb to about 2021). Background for the entire study: TCR sequence clusters from the two donors were largely donor specific. T-cell clones expanding and contracting after mild COVID-19 in a couple of donors were tracked by longitudinal TCRalpha and TCRbeta repertoire sequencing. Two young, previously healthy adult volunteers, one female and one male, were included in the cohort. The investigation overall reported the following: Only a couple of mild cases were covered by the study, and larger cohorts that include severe cases with pre-infection samples were considered necessary. Some responding clones were found in pre-infection memory, which suggests that pre-existing cross-reactive memory T cells took part in the SARS-CoV-2 response. The second-wave clones that peaked on day 37 were not confirmed to be SARS-CoV-2 specific. Contracting CD4+ clones turned up mainly in the CM and EM memory subsets, whereas EMRA was where CD8+ clones were enriched. Balanced CD4/CD8 phenotypes were observed for clones contracting from day 15 to 85, whereas a bias towards CD4+ was observed for a second wave of clones expanding from day 15 to 37.

Sequenced: PBMCs or a T cell subset sorted from them (not recorded which). The clonotype comes from an adult woman who had mild COVID-19 (a few samples of this study predate the infection). The sample titles of this study are shuffled in the database, so cell type and time point are left out; the donor was told from shared clones. This sequence uses TRBV7-6 and TRBJ1-5; matching of 5 bases hints at TRBD1 as the D gene. The sequenced DNA is TGTGCCAGCAGCTTGGCCGCAGGGTACAATCAGCCCCAGCATTTT. Its protein is CASSLAAGYNQPQHF.